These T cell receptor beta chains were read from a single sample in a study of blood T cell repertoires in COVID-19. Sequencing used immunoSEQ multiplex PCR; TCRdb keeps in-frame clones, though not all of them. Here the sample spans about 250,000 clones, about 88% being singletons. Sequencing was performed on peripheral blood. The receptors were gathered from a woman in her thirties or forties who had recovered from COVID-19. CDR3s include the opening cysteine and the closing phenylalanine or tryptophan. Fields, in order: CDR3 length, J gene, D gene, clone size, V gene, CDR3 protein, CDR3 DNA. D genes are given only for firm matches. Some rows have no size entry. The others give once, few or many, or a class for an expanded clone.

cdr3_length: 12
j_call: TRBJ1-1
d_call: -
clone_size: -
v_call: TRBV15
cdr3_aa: CATTPESTEAFF
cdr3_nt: TGTGCCACCACCCCGGAGTCCACTGAAGCTTTCTTT

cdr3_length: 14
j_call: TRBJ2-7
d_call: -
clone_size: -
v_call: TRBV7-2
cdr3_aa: CASSLGLELYEQYF
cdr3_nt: TGTGCCAGCAGCTTAGGACTAGAACTCTACGAGCAGTACTTC

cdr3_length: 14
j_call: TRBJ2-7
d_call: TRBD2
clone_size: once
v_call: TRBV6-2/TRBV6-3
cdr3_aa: CASSYSGLAGEQYF
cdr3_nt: TGTGCCAGCAGTTACTCGGGACTAGCGGGGGAGCAGTACTTC

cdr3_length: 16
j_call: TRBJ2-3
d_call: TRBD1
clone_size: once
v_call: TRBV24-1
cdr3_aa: CATSDPTGQAKDTQYF
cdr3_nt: TGTGCCACCAGTGACCCCACGGGACAGGCCAAAGATACGCAGTATTTT

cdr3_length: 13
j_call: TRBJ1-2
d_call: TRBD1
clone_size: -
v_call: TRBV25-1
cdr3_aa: CASRQGARYGYTF
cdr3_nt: TGTGCCAGCCGACAGGGGGCGCGTTATGGCTACACCTTC

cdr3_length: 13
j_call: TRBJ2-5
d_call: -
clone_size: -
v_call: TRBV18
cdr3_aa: CASSPRQQETQYF
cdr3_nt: TGTGCCAGCTCACCGAGGCAGCAAGAGACCCAGTACTTC

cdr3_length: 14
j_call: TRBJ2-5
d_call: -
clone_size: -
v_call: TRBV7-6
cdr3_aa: CASSQRQSQETQYF
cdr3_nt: TGTGCCAGCAGCCAGCGACAGTCCCAAGAGACCCAGTACTTC

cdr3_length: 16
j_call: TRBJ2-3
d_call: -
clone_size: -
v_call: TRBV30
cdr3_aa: CAWSVGGALGADTQYF
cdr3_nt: TGTGCCTGGAGTGTGGGTGGGGCCCTGGGCGCAGATACGCAGTATTTT

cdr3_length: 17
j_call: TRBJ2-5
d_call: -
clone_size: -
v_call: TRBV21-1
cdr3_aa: CASSEPQVLRGFLTQYF
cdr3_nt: TGTGCCAGCAGCGAACCGCAGGTACTACGGGGATTCTTGACCCAGTACTTC

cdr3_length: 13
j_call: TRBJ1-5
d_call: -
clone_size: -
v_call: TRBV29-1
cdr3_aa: CSAATGGNQPQHF
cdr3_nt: TGCAGCGCGGCGACAGGAGGCAATCAGCCCCAGCATTTT

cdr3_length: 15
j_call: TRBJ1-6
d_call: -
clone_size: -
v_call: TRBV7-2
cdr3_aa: CASSLAVDSPGPLHF
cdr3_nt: TGTGCCAGCAGCTTAGCTGTCGACAGCCCCGGGCCCCTCCACTTT

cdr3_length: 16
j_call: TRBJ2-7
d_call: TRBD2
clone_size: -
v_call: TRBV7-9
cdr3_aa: CASSPRTSGPTYEQYF
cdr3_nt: TGTGCCAGCAGCCCCCGGACTAGCGGGCCCACCTACGAGCAGTACTTC

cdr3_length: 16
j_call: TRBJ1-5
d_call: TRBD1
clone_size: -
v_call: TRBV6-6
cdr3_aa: CASSYPDRTGLGPQHF
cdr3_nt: TGTGCCAGCAGTTACCCCGATCGGACAGGCTTAGGGCCCCAGCATTTT

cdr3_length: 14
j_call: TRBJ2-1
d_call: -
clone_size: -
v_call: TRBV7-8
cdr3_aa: CASSPMELANEQFF
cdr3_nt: TGTGCCAGCAGCCCCATGGAGCTGGCCAATGAGCAGTTCTTC

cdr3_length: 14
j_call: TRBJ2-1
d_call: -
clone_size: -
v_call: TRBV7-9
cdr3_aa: CASSREGATREQFF
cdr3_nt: TGTGCCAGCAGCCGTGAAGGGGCTACCCGAGAGCAGTTCTTC

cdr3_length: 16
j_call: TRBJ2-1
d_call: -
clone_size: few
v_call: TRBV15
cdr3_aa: CATSRDLGPPNNEQFF
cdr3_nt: TGTGCCACCAGCAGAGATCTGGGCCCTCCCAACAATGAGCAGTTCTTC

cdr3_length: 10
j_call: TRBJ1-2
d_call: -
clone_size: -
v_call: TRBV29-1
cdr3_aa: CSARGGGYTF
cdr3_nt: TGCAGCGCACGGGGTGGAGGCTACACCTTC

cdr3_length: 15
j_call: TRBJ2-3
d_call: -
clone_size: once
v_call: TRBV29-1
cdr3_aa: CSVGAGGTSTDTQYF
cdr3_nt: TGCAGCGTTGGGGCAGGTGGAACTAGCACAGATACGCAGTATTTT

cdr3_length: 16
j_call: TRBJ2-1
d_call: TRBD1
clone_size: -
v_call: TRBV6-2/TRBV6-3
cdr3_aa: CASSYVSGGAYNEQFF
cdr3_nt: TGTGCCAGCAGTTACGTATCAGGGGGCGCCTACAATGAGCAGTTCTTC

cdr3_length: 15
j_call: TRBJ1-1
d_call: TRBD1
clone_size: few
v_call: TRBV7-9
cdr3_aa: CASISPTGTNTEAFF
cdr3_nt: TGTGCCAGCATCTCCCCGACAGGGACGAACACTGAAGCTTTCTTT

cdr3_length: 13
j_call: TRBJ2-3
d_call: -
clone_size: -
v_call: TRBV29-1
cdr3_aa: CSVGGRNTDTQYF
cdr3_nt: TGCAGCGTTGGGGGCAGAAACACAGATACGCAGTATTTT

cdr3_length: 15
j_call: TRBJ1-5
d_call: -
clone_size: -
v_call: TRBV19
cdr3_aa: CASSPIGDSNQPQHF
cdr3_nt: TGTGCCAGTAGTCCCATAGGGGATAGCAATCAGCCCCAGCATTTT

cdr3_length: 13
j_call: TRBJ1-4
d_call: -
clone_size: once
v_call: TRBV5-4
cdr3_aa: CASSLVTSEKLFF
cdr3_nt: TGTGCCAGCAGCTTGGTCACGAGTGAAAAACTGTTTTTT

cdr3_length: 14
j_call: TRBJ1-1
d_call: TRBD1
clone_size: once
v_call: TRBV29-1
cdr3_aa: CSVGWGQGATEAFF
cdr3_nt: TGCAGCGTTGGCTGGGGACAGGGGGCCACTGAAGCTTTCTTT

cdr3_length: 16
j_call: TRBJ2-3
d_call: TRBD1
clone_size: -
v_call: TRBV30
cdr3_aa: CAWSVRSATGGHTQYF
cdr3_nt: TGTGCCTGGAGTGTACGGTCCGCGACAGGGGGGCATACGCAGTATTTT

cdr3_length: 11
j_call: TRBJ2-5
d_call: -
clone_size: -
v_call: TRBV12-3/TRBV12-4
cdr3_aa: CASSSLQSQYF
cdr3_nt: TGTGCCAGCAGTTCCCTCCAGTCCCAGTACTTC

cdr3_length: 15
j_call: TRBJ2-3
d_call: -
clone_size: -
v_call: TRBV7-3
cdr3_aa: CASSPSTRPTDTQYF
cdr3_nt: TGTGCCAGCAGCCCCTCGACTAGGCCGACAGATACGCAGTATTTT

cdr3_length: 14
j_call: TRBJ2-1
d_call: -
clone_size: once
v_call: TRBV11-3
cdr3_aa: CASSLAREYNEQFF
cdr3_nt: TGTGCCAGCAGCTTAGCCAGGGAATACAATGAGCAGTTCTTC

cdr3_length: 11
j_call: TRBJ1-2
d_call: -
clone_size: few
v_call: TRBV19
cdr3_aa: CASGPWRSYTF
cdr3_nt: TGTGCCAGTGGACCATGGAGGAGCTACACCTTC

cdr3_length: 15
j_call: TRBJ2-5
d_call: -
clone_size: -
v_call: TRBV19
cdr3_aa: CASSLTQGTQETQYF
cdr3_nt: TGTGCCAGTAGTCTCACTCAGGGGACCCAAGAGACCCAGTACTTC

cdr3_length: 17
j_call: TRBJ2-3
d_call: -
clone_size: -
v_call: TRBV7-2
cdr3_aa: CASSPLGGASSTDTQYF
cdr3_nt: TGTGCCAGCAGCCCCCTGGGGGGGGCCTCTAGCACAGATACGCAGTATTTT

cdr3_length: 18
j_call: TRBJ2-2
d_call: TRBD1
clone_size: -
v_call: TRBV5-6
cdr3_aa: CASSLAGTGVTNAGELFF
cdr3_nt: TGTGCCAGCAGCTTGGCTGGGACAGGGGTGACGAACGCCGGGGAGCTGTTTTTT

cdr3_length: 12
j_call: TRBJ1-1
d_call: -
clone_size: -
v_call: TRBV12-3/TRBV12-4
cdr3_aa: CASSKGDTEAFF
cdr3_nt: TGTGCCAGCTCAAAGGGGGACACTGAAGCTTTCTTT

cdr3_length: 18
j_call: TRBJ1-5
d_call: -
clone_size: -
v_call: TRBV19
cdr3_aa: CASSISPTGSHRNQPQHF
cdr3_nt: TGTGCCAGTAGTATTTCCCCTACAGGCTCGCATCGGAATCAGCCCCAGCATTTT

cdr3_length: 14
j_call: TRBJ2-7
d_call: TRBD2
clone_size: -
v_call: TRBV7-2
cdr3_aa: CASSRSGVAYEQYF
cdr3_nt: TGTGCCAGCAGCCGTAGCGGGGTTGCCTACGAGCAGTACTTC

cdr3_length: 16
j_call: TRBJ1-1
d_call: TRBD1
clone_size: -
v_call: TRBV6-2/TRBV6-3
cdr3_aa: CASSPKTGGWNTEAFF
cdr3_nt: TGTGCCAGCAGCCCGAAGACAGGGGGCTGGAACACTGAAGCTTTCTTT

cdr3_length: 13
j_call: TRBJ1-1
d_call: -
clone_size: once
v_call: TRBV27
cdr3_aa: CASSWGGDTEAFF
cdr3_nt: TGTGCCAGCAGTTGGGGAGGGGATACTGAAGCTTTCTTT

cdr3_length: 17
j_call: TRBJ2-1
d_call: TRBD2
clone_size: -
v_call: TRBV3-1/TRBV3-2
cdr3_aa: CASSPGLAGVQANEQFF
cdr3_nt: TGTGCCAGCAGCCCTGGACTAGCGGGAGTTCAAGCGAATGAGCAGTTCTTC

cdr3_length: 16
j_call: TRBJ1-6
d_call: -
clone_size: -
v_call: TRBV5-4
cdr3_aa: CASNLDSELAISPLHF
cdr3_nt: TGTGCCAGCAACCTGGACAGCGAGCTGGCCATTTCACCCCTCCACTTT

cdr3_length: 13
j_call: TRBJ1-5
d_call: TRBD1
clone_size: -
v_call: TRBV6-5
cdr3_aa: CASSPGQGLSQHF
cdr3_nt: TGTGCCAGCAGCCCCGGACAGGGATTGTCCCAGCATTTT

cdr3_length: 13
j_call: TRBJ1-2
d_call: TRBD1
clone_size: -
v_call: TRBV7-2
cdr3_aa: CASSADRGGGYTF
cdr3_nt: TGTGCCAGCAGCGCTGACAGGGGGGGAGGCTACACCTTC

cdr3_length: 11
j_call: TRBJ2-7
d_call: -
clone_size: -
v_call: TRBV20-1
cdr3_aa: CSAMEGYEQYF
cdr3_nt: TGCAGTGCTATGGAGGGCTACGAGCAGTACTTC

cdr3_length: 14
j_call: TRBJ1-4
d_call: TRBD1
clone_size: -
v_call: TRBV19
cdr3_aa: CASTPDRGREKLFF
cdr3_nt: TGTGCCAGTACCCCAGACAGGGGGCGGGAAAAACTGTTTTTT

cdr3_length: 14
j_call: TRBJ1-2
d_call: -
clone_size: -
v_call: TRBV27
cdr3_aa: CASSFLVPGYGYTF
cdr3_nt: TGTGCCAGCAGTTTTCTAGTGCCGGGCTATGGCTACACCTTC

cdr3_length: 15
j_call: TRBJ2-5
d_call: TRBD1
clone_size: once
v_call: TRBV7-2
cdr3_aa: CASSTRQGARETQYF
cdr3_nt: TGTGCCAGCAGCACCCGACAGGGGGCGCGTGAGACCCAGTACTTC

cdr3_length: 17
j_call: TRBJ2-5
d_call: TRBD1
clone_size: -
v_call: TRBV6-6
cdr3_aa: CASSPDRGDSDRETQYF
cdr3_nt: TGTGCCAGCAGTCCGGACAGGGGGGATTCCGACAGGGAGACCCAGTACTTC

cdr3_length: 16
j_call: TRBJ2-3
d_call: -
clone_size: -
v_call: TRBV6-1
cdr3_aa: CASSVGVTSSADTQYF
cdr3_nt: TGTGCCAGCAGTGTTGGGGTGACTAGTTCGGCAGATACGCAGTATTTT

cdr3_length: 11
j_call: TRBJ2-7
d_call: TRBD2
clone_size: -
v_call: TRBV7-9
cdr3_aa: CASTTGGEQYF
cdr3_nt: TGTGCCAGCACCACGGGGGGCGAGCAGTACTTC

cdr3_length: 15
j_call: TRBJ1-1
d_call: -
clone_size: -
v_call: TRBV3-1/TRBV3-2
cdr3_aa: CASSQFGRENTEAFF
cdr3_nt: TGTGCCAGCAGCCAGTTCGGCAGGGAGAACACTGAAGCTTTCTTT